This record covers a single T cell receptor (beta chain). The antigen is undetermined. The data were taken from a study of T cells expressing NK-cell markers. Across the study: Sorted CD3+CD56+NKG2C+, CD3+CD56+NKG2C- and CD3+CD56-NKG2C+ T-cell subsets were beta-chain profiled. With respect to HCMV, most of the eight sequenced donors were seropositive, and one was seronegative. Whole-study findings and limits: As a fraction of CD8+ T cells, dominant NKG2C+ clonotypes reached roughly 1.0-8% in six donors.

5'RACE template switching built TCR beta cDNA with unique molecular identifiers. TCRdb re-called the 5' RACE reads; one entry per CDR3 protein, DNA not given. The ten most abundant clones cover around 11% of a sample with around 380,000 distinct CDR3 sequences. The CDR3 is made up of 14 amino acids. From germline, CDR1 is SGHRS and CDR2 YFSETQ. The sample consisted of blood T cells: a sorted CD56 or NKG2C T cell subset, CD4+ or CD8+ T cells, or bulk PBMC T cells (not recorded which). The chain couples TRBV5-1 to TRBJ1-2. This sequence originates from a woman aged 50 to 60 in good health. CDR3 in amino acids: CASSFGRESYGYTF.